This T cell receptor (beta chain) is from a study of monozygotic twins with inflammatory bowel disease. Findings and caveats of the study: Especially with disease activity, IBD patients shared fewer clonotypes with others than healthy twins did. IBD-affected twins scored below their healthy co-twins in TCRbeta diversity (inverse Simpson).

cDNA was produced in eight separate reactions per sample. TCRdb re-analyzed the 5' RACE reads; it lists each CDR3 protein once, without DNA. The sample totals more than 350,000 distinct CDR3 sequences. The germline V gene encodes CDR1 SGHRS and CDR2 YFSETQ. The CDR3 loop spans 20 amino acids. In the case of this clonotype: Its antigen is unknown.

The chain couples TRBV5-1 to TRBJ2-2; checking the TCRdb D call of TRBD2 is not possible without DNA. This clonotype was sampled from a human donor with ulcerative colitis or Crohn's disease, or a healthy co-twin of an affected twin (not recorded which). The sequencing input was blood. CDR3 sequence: CASSRDPRLAGSLNTGELFF. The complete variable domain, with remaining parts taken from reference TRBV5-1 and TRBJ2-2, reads KAGVTQTPRYLIKTRGQQVTLSCSPISGHRSVSWYQQTPGQGLQFLFEYFSETQRNKGNFPGRFSGRQFSNSRSEMNVSTLELGDSALYLCASSRDPRLAGSLNTGELFFGEGSRLTVL.